The 18 T cell receptor beta chains reported below all come from one sample, sequenced in a study of T cells in Graves' hyperthyroidism and ophthalmopathy. Authors of the study amplified TCR beta CDR3 regions from RNA transcripts. The TCR CDR3 first-round RT-PCR relied on the HTBI primer set. Each CDR3 protein gets one entry after TCRdb re-called the multiplex PCR reads with MiXCR. The sample consists of about 640,000 distinct CDR3 sequences, roughly 14% of them appearing once. Sample: blood. The source is a woman aged 50 to 60 with Graves' ophthalmopathy.

Many counts were recorded for this clonotype. The gene calls are TRBV12-5 and TRBJ1-5; D perhaps matches TRBD1 (6 bases). The CDR3 loop spans 15 amino acids. CDR1 is LGHNT and CDR2 is FRNRAP in the germline V gene. Trimming stripped 3 bases from V and 7 bases from J, with 16 bases between. CDR3 amino acids: CASGLQGVGGQPQHF. CDR3 coding DNA: TGTGCTAGTGGTTTACAGGGTGTGGGTGGACAGCCCCAGCATTTT.

This clonotype turned up a few times. This chain connects TRBV19 to TRBJ2-2; 7 nucleotides match TRBD2. Germline CDR1 is LNHDA and CDR2 is SQIVND (reference sequence). This CDR3 is 16 amino acids long. With 4 bases clipped from V and 4 bases from J, the junction kept 9 bases outside the gene matches. The CDR3 protein is CASSTRLALLTGELFF. The CDR3 coding sequence is TGTGCCAGTAGTACCCGACTAGCACTACTCACCGGGGAGCTGTTTTTT. Full variable domain (remainder filled in from reference TRBV19 and TRBJ2-2): DGGITQSPKYLFRKEGQNVTLSCEQNLNHDAMYWYRQDPGQGLRLIYYSQIVNDFQKGDIAEGYSVSREKKESFPLTVTSAQKNPTAFYLCASSTRLALLTGELFFGEGSRLTVL.

This clonotype was detected only a few times. The chain is built from TRBV9 and TRBJ2-1; 11 bases agree with TRBD2. The V segment lost 2 bases and the J segment 5 bases; nucleotides outside the gene matches: 3. CDR1 is SGDLS and CDR2 is YYNGEE in the germline V gene. This CDR3 comprises 15 residues. The DNA of the CDR3 is TGTGCCAGCAGCGTTAGCGGGAGGGCCAACAATGAGCAGTTCTTC. It translates to CASSVSGRANNEQFF.

This sequence joins TRBV7-2 and TRBJ2-2; D call uncertain. CDR1 and CDR2 (germline): SGHTA, FQGNSA. This CDR3 region has 13 residues. The ends were cut back, 8 bases at V and 0 bases at J, with 7 bases in the middle. Here the CDR3 DNA reads TGTGCCAGCCCGTTCGCGAACACCGGGGAGCTGTTTTTT. Its translation is CASPFANTGELFF.

Note on this clonotype: A read error is possible here, since a much larger clone lies one base away. This chain links TRBV7-9 with TRBJ1-5; the D is unclear. The CDR3 contains 14 residues. Trimming removed 6 bases at V and 2 bases at J, with 11 bases between. Looked up from germline, CDR1 is SEHNR and CDR2 is FQNEAQ (reference sequence). The CDR3 is CASSSWAGNQPQHF. Written as DNA, the CDR3 is TGTGCCAGCAGTTCCTGGGCAGGCAATCAGCCCCAGCATTTT.

In this sample, this clonotype turned up many times. This chain connects TRBV11-3 to TRBJ2-7; D perhaps matches TRBD1 (6 bases). The germline CDR1 and CDR2 sequences are SGHNT and YENEEA. The ends were cut back, 3 bases at V and 5 bases at J, with 11 bases in the middle. This CDR3 contains 13 residues. CDR3 sequence reads: CASSLDSYDEQYF. DNA of the CDR3: TGTGCCAGCAGCTTGGACAGCTACGACGAGCAGTACTTC.

This clonotype was recorded a few times. This chain joins TRBV7-9 and TRBJ2-1, with TRBD2 matching over 9 bases. The junction had 12 bases not matched to a gene; V was cut back by 5 bases and J by 7 bases. This CDR3 is 16 amino acids long. Germline values: CDR1 SEHNR, CDR2 FQNEAQ (reference sequence). DNA of the CDR3: TGTGCCAGCAGCATCGGGGGACTAGCTTTTGGGAATGAGCAGTTCTTC. Protein product: CASSIGGLAFGNEQFF.

This clonotype was detected many times. The chain couples TRBV7-2 to TRBJ2-7; D is ambiguous. Germline assignment: CDR1 SGHTA and CDR2 FQGNSA. V was clipped by 2 bases and J by 4 bases, with 12 bases between them. The CDR3 is 14 amino acids. In nucleotides, the CDR3 is TGTGCCAGCAGCTTATGGCGCCAAACTTACGAGCAGTACTTC. It is translated as CASSLWRQTYEQYF.

To note about this clonotype: An end of the junction differs from the germline gene, which may be a read error. The chain links TRBV7-2 to TRBJ2-2; possibly TRBD2 for D (5 bases). This CDR3 region has 16 residues. From germline, CDR1 is SGHTA and CDR2 FQGNSA. CDR3 residues: CASSFGMRVATGELSF. The CDR3, as DNA: TGTGCCAGCAGCTTTGGGATGCGGGTAGCTACCGGGGAGCTGTCTTTT. Filled out from reference TRBV7-2 and TRBJ2-2, the complete variable domain reads GAGVSQSPSNKVTEKGKDVELRCDPISGHTALYWYRQSLGQGLEFLIYFQGNSAPDKSGLPSDRFSAERTGGSVSTLTIQRTQQEDSAVYLCASSFGMRVATGELSFGEGSRLTVL.

At least ten counts were recorded for this clonotype. V is TRBV28 and J is TRBJ2-2, with D uncertain. This CDR3 has 13 residues. Germline assignment: CDR1 MDHEN and CDR2 SYDVKM. V dropped 7 bases and J dropped 2 bases, with 8 bases sitting between them. The CDR3 coding sequence is TGTGCCAGCACCGTGGCTAACACCGGGGAGCTGTTTTTT. This translates into CASTVANTGELFF.

This clonotype has ten or more counts. This chain links TRBV5-1 with TRBJ2-3; no definite D call. The CDR3 covers 13 residues. The germline gives CDR1 SGHRS, CDR2 YFSETQ. V was shortened by 4 bases and J by 5 bases, with 11 bases between the two germline ends. The CDR3: CASSLTPVDTQYF. The CDR3 DNA reads as TGCGCCAGCAGCCTCACGCCGGTAGATACGCAGTATTTT.

The gene calls are TRBV20-1 and TRBJ2-3; the match to TRBD2 covers 9 bases. V shed 7 bases and J 4 bases; nucleotides not matched to a gene: 9. This CDR3 contains 14 residues. Per the germline V gene, CDR1 is DFQATT and CDR2 is SNEGSKA (reference sequence). In DNA form, the CDR3 reads TGCAGTGTCACGGGGGGCGGGAGGGCAGATACGCAGTATTTT. As protein: CSVTGGGRADTQYF.

The sample holds a few counts of this clonotype. Mismatch with germline at one junction end may stem from a read error. The chain couples TRBV20-1 to TRBJ2-2; tentative D call: TRBD1 (6 bases). There are 16 residues in the CDR3. The V gene's germline CDR1 is DFQATT and CDR2 SNEGSKA (reference sequence). The CDR3 DNA reads TGCAGTGCTCGAGACAGGAATTATGAGGACACCGGGGAGCTGTTTTTT. It specifies CSARDRNYEDTGELFF.

This rearrangement joins TRBV7-2 to TRBJ2-7, with TRBD2 as a possible D gene (6 bases). V shed 5 bases and J shed 3 bases, with 17 bases lying between them. The CDR3 sequence is 15 residues long. Germline assignment: CDR1 SGHTA and CDR2 FQGNSA. As DNA, the CDR3 is TGTGCCAGCAGCCCCCCCCCCGGGAGCAGCTACGAGCAGTACTTC. It specifies CASSPPPGSSYEQYF.

In its sample, this clonotype was seen many times. The chain links TRBV11-2 to TRBJ1-1; D is undetermined. This CDR3 is 15 amino acids long. With 1 base removed from V and 4 bases from J, the gap between germline ends came to 13 bases. Looked up from germline, CDR1 is SGHAT and CDR2 is FQNNGV. CDR3 in DNA: TGTGCCAGCAGCTTAGCCGGTGACATAGGCACTGAAGCTTTCTTT. Translating it yields CASSLAGDIGTEAFF.

This clonotype was seen a few times. The chain has TRBV7-2 and TRBJ2-5; D not certain. Germline V lookup: CDR1 SGHTA, CDR2 FQGNSA. The CDR3 consists of 14 residues. Trimming shortened V by 2 bases and J by 3 bases, and 10 bases separated the two germline ends. As DNA, the CDR3 is TGTGCCAGCAGCTTAATACAGCTGGAAGAGACCCAGTACTTC. Translating gives CASSLIQLEETQYF.

In its sample, this clonotype was seen a few times. The chain has TRBV4-3 and TRBJ2-3; 7 bases align to TRBD2. Unmatched junction bases numbered 15, after V lost 9 bases and J lost 6 bases. Germline lookup yields CDR1 LGHNA and CDR2 YSLEER. The CDR3 is made up of 15 amino acids. CDR3 loop: CASIPRVGGWDTQYF. Here the CDR3 DNA reads TGCGCCAGTATCCCCCGAGTGGGGGGGTGGGATACGCAGTATTTT.

The chain has TRBV4-2 and TRBJ1-2; no clear D. V was cut by 1 base and J by 6 bases, with 6 bases left in between. Germline values: CDR1 LGHNA, CDR2 YNFKEQ. There are 12 residues in the CDR3. The CDR3 nucleotides are TGTGCCAGCAGCCAAGTTGGGGATGGCTACACCTTC. Translating gives CASSQVGDGYTF.